A selection of T cell receptor beta chains follows, all from one sample in a study. TCRdb fed the RT-PCR reads into MiXCR, producing one record per CDR3 protein. This table has 550,000 to 750,000 distinct CDR3 sequences, 14% appearing once. Sequencing was performed on memory CD4+ T cells from blood. The receptor source for this set is a female donor in good health, serving as a healthy control. The CDR3 runs from the conserved cysteine through the conserved F or W. Each record gives: J gene, V gene, clone size, D gene, CDR3 DNA, CDR3 protein. A D gene is named only where the DNA matches it firmly. Part of the rows lack a size; the others show once, few, many or a class for expanded clones.

>TRBJ1-4|TRBV18|many|TRBD1
TGTGCCAGCTCATCACCAAGCCAGACAGGGGAAAAACTGTTTTTT
CASSSPSQTGEKLFF
>TRBJ2-2|TRBV6-1|few|TRBD2
TGTGCCAGCAGTGAAGCGCTCACGGGACTAGCGGGGGCCGGGGAGCTGTTTTTT
CASSEALTGLAGAGELFF
>TRBJ1-1|TRBV7-2|many|NA
TGTGCCAGCAGCTCACAACAGGGTGAAGCTTTCTTT
CASSSQQGEAFF
>TRBJ1-2|TRBV6-5|few|NA
TGTGCCAGCAGACGAACACAGCTCCATGGCTACACCTTC
CASRRTQLHGYTF
>TRBJ2-7|TRBV5-4|NA|TRBD2
TGTGCCAGCAGCTGGACCACTAGCGGGAGTCCCTACGAGCAGTACTTC
CASSWTTSGSPYEQYF
>TRBJ2-1|TRBV19|once|NA
TGTGCCAGTAGTATGGAGCCTAGCTCCTACAATGAGCAGTTCTTC
CASSMEPSSYNEQFF
>TRBJ2-7|TRBV10-3|many|NA
TGTGCCATCAGTGGAAGGGGCGAGAACGAGCAGTACTTC
CAISGRGENEQYF
>TRBJ1-1|TRBV3-1|NA|NA
TGTGCCAGCAGCCAAGTATACCTGAACACTGAAGCTTTCTTT
CASSQVYLNTEAFF
>TRBJ2-2|TRBV15|many|NA
TGTGCCACCAGCACGAGGGCCGCCGGGGAGCTGTTTTTT
CATSTRAAGELFF
>TRBJ2-4|TRBV28|few|NA
TGTGCCAGCAGGGGACCGATAAACATTCAGTACTTC
CASRGPINIQYF
>TRBJ1-1|TRBV6-5|many|TRBD1
TGTGCCAGCAGTTACAGGGACAGGGCTTCTGAAGCTTTCTTT
CASSYRDRASEAFF